The clone carrying this TCR beta chain is a singleton in its sample. The antigen remains unidentified. The data stem from a study of cytomegalovirus exposure and HLA in healthy donors. Use of 60 Vbeta and 13 Jbeta primers characterized the PCR. Sequencing used immunoSEQ multiplex PCR; TCRdb keeps in-frame clones, though not all of them. The sample lists approximately 100,000 clones, around four fifths occurring once. The study, taken as a whole, reports: Some public TCRs appeared in many individuals, while most sequences were rare. With high specificity and sensitivity, the classifier reportedly diagnosed cytomegalovirus status.

CDR3 length: 15 residues. Germline V CDR1 and CDR2: MNHEY, SVGAGI. With 4 bases clipped from V and 7 bases from J, the junction kept 10 bases outside the gene matches. This TCR came from a man between 45 and 60 years old in good health and CMV-seronegative. The rearrangement uses TRBV6-5 and TRBJ2-1; TRBD1 matches 7 bases. The sequenced sample was PBMCs. The CDR3 nucleotides read TGTGCCAGCAGTTCTCCTCGGACAGGTGAAAATGAGCAGTTCTTC. This gives the protein CASSSPRTGENEQFF.